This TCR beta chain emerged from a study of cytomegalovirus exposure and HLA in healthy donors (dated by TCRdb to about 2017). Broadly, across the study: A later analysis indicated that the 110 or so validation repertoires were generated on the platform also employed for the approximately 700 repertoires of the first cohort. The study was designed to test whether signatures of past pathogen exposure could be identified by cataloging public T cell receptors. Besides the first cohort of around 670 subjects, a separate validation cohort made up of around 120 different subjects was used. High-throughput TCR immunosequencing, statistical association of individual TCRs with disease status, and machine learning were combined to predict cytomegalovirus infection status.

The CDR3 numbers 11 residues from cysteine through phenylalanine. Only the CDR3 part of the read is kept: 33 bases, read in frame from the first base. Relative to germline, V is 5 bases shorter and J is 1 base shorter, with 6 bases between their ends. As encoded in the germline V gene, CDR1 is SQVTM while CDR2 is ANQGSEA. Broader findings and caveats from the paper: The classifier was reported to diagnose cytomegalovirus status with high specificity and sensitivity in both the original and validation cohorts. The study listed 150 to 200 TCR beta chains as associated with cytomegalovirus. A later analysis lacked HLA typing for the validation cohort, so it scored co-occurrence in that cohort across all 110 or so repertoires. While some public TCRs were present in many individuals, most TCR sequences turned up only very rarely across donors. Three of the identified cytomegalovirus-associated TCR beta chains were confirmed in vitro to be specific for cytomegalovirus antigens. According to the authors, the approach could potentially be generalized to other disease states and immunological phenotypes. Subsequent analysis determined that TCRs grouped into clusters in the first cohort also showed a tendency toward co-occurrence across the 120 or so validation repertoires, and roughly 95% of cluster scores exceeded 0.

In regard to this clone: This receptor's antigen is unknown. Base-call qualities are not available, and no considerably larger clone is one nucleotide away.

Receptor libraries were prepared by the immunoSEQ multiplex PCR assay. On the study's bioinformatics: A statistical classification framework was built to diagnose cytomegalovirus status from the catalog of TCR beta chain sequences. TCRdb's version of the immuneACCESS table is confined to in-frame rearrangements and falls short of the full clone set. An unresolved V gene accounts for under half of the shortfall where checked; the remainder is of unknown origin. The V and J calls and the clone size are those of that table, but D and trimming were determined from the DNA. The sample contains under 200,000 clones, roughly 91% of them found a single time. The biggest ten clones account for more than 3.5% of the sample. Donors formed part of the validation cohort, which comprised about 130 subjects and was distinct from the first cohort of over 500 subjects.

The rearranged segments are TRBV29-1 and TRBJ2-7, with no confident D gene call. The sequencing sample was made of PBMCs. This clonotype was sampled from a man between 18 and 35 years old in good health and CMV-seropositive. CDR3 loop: CSVRVSYEQYF. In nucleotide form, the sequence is TGCAGCGTTCGGGTGTCCTACGAGCAGTACTTC.